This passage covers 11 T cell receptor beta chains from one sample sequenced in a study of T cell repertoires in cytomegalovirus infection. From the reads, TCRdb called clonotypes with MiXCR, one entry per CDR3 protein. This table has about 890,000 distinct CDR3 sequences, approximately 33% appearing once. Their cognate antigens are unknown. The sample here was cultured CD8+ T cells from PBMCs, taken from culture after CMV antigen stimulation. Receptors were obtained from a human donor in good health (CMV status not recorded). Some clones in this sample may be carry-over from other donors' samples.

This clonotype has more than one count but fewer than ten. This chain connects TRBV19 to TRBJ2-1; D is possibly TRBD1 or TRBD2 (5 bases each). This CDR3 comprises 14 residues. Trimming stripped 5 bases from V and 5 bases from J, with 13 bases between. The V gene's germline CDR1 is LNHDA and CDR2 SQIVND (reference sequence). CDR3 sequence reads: CASSRLLGDNEQFF. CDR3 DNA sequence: TGTGCCAGTAGTCGCTTACTAGGGGACAATGAGCAGTTCTTC.

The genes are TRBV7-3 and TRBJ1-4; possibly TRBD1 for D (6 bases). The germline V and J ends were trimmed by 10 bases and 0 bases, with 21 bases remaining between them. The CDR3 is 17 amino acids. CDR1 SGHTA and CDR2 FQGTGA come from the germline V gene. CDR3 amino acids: CATEGGSDPATNEKLFF. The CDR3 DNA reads TGTGCCACCGAGGGGGGTTCAGATCCCGCAACTAATGAAAAACTGTTTTTT.

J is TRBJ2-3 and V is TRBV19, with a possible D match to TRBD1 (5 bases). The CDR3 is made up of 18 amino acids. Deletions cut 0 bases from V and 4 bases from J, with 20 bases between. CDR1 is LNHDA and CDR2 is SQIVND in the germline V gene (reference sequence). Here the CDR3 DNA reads TGTGCCAGTAGTATAGATGTATTGACCAGGGTGGATTCAGATACGCAGTATTTT. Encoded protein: CASSIDVLTRVDSDTQYF.

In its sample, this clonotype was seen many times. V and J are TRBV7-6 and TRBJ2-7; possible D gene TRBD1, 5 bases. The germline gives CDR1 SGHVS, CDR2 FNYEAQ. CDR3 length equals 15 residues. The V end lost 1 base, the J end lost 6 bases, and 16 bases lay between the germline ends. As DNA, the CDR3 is TGTGCCAGCAGCTTAGAATGGTTCCTCCAGGGCGAGCAGTACTTC. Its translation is CASSLEWFLQGEQYF.

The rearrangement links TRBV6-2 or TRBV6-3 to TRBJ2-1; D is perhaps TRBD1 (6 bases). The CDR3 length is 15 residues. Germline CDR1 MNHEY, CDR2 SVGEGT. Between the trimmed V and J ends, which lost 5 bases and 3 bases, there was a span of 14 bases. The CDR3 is CASSIDEGGYNEQFF. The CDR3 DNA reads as TGTGCCAGCAGTATAGACGAAGGGGGCTACAATGAGCAGTTCTTC.

The CDR3 loop is CASSFSTDSYGYTF. CDR3 coding DNA: TGTGCCAGCAGTTTTTCGACAGATTCCTATGGCTACACCTTC. The chain couples TRBV27 to TRBJ1-2, with D perhaps TRBD1 (5 bases). The CDR3 length is 14 residues. Deletions cut 3 bases from V and 4 bases from J, with 12 bases between. Germline CDR1 MNHEY, CDR2 SMNVEV (reference sequence).

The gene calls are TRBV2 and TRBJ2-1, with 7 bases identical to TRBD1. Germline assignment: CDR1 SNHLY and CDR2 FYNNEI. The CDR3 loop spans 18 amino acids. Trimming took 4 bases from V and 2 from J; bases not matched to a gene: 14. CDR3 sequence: CASSGVEIGDSAYNEQFF. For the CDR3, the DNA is TGTGCCAGCAGTGGGGTGGAAATAGGGGACAGCGCCTACAATGAGCAGTTCTTC.

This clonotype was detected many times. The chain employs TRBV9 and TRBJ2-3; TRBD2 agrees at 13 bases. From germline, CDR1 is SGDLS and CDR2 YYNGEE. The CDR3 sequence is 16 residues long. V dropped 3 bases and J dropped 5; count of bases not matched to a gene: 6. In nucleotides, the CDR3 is TGTGCCAGCAGCGGAGGGACTAGCGGGGTTGGAGATACGCAGTATTTT. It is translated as CASSGGTSGVGDTQYF.

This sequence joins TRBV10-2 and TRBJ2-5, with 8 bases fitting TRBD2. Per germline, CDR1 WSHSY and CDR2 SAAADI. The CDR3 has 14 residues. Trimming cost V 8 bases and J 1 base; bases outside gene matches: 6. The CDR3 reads CASEGLGSQETQYF. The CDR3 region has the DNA TGCGCCAGCGAGGGACTAGGGTCCCAAGAGACCCAGTACTTC.

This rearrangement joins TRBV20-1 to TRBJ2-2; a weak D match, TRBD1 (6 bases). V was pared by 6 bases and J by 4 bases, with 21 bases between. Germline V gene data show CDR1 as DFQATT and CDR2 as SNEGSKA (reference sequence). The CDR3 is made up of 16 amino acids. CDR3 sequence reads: CSARGEKGVLTGELFF. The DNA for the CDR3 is TGCAGTGCCCGTGGAGAAAAGGGGGTGCTCACCGGGGAGCTGTTTTTT.

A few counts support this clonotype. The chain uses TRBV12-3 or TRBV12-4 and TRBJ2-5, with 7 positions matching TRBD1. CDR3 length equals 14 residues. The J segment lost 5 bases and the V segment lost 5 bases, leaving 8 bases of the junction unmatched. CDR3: CASSETGPRETQYF. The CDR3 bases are TGTGCCAGCAGTGAGACAGGGCCCCGGGAGACCCAGTACTTC.